This T cell receptor (beta chain) was recorded in a study of blood T cell repertoires in COVID-19. Study overall: From the United States, Italy and Spain came samples of acute and convalescent COVID-19. From T cells, B-cell-depleted T cells, or PBMCs came the material, which was cDNA or gDNA.

From germline, CDR1 is LNHNV and CDR2 YYDKDF (reference sequence). There are 14 residues in the CDR3. With V trimmed by 6 bases and J by 7 bases, 5 bases remained unmatched. Original data processing: Reference gene primer amplification gave estimated nucleated cell counts. Profiled with immunoSEQ multiplex PCR; TCRdb holds only in-frame clones, not every one. V and J calls plus clone size are reproduced from that table; the DNA served to infer D and trimming. The sample includes around 220,000 clones, more than 65% seen only once; the top ten take around 3.6%. This clonotype was obtained from a woman aged 40 to 49 with active or convalescent COVID-19. The rearrangement joins TRBV15 to TRBJ1-6; 8 nucleotides align to TRBD1. Sequenced: peripheral blood. CDR3 amino acids: CATRPGQENSPLHF. The DNA for the CDR3 is TGTGCCACCAGGCCGGGACAGGAAAATTCACCCCTCCACTTT.